The 20 T cell receptor beta chains given below trace back to one sample, sequenced in a study of blood T cell repertoires in COVID-19. This table comes from immunoSEQ multiplex PCR, and its TCRdb copy is limited to in-frame clones, with some not included. This sample yields about 190,000 clones, of which 70% to 85% are seen a single time; around 12% belongs to the top ten. The sequencing input was peripheral blood. Every receptor here comes from a woman between 45 and 65 years old with acute or convalescent COVID-19.

This clone was found once. CDR3 protein: CASRGGGPTYEQYF. DNA for the CDR3: TGTGCCAGCAGGGGGGGAGGCCCCACCTACGAGCAGTACTTC. The chain carries TRBV6-1 and TRBJ2-7, with TRBD2 as a possible D gene (6 bases). This CDR3 spans 14 amino acids. The germline V gene has CDR1 MNHNS and CDR2 SASEGT. Trimming cost V 6 bases and J 2 bases, with 14 bases left between them.

This chain links TRBV5-6 with TRBJ2-7, with 7 positions matching TRBD1. V was pared by 4 bases and J by 1 base, with 8 bases of the junction left unmatched. CDR3 size: 15 residues. Germline V lookup: CDR1 SGHDT, CDR2 YYEEEE. The CDR3 DNA follows: TGTGCCAGCAGCCCGAGTGGGACAGCATCCTACGAGCAGTACTTC. Its translation: CASSPSGTASYEQYF. The full variable domain, in which reference TRBV5-6 and TRBJ2-7 provide the parts outside the CDR3, is DAGVTQSPTHLIKTRGQQVTLRCSPKSGHDTVSWYQQALGQGPQFIFQYYEEEERQRGNFPDRFSGHQFPNYSSELNVNALLLGDSALYLCASSPSGTASYEQYFGPGTRLTVT.

This clone is a singleton in its sample. The chain couples TRBV6-4 to TRBJ1-2; 9 nucleotides line up with TRBD1. V trimming: 4 bases; J trimming: 8 bases; junction bases outside the gene matches: 8. The CDR3 totals 14 residues. The germline CDR1 and CDR2 sequences are MRHNA and SNTAGT. In nucleotides, the CDR3 is TGTGCCAGCAGTGCGGACAGGGGTATTGGAGGCTACACCTTC. Residues: CASSADRGIGGYTF.

CDR3 region: CASSSSVTGFGGYTF. The CDR3 DNA reads as TGTGCCAGCAGTTCCTCCGTGACAGGGTTTGGTGGCTACACCTTC. The chain has TRBV27 and TRBJ1-2, with 7 bases matching TRBD1. Trimming removed 4 bases from V and 7 bases from J; junction bases left unmatched: 12. Germline V CDR1 and CDR2: MNHEY, SMNVEV (reference sequence). The length of the CDR3 is 15 residues.

This CDR3 is CASSRDRVSPLHF. In DNA, the CDR3 is TGTGCCAGCAGCCGGGATAGGGTTTCACCCCTCCACTTT. This chain connects TRBV7-2 to TRBJ1-6; no reliable D call. Trimming shortened V by 5 bases and J by 9 bases, and 11 bases separated the two germline ends. This CDR3 region has 13 residues. Per the germline V gene, CDR1 is SGHTA and CDR2 is FQGNSA.

This clone is a singleton in its sample. The rearrangement links TRBV7-6 to TRBJ1-1; D is ambiguous. The germline CDR1 and CDR2 sequences are SGHVS and FNYEAQ. With 4 bases removed from V and 0 bases from J, the gap between germline ends came to 9 bases. This CDR3 spans 14 amino acids. The CDR3 loop reads CASSSELMNTEAFF. The CDR3 coding sequence is TGTGCCAGCAGCTCCGAGCTTATGAACACTGAAGCTTTCTTT.

This chain links TRBV27 with TRBJ2-2; 12 nucleotides match TRBD2. Germline assignment: CDR1 MNHEY and CDR2 SMNVEV (reference sequence). CDR3 length equals 18 residues. V lost 2 bases and J lost 4; bases outside the gene matches: 8. For the CDR3, the DNA is TGTGCCAGCAGTTTACTAGCGGGGGGGCGTGGAAGCACCGGGGAGCTGTTTTTT. Translating gives CASSLLAGGRGSTGELFF.

This clone was seen more than once but under ten times. CDR3 residues: CASSRTLADRGAFF. The DNA for the CDR3 is TGCGCCAGCAGCCGGACTTTGGCCGACAGGGGAGCTTTCTTT. This chain links TRBV4-3 with TRBJ1-1, with 8 positions matching TRBD1. Germline V gene sequence: CDR1 LGHNA, CDR2 YSLEER. V dropped 4 bases and J dropped 10; count of bases not matched to a gene: 11. The CDR3 runs 14 residues.

The chain combines TRBV20-1 with TRBJ1-4; D gene unclear. Per germline, CDR1 DFQATT and CDR2 SNEGSKA (reference sequence). The V end lost 5 bases, the J end lost 6 bases, and 7 bases lay between the germline ends. This CDR3 contains 11 residues. CDR3 residues: CSAFQYEKLFF. The CDR3 nucleotides read TGCAGTGCTTTTCAATATGAAAAACTGTTTTTT.

V usage is TRBV6-5 and J usage is TRBJ2-3; TRBD2 is a possible D gene (6 bases). Trimming stripped 6 bases from V and 6 bases from J, with 10 bases between. Per germline, CDR1 MNHEY and CDR2 SVGAGI. The CDR3 spans 12 residues. The CDR3 nucleotides are TGTGCCAGCAGGGAGGGTCATGATACGCAGTATTTT. As protein: CASREGHDTQYF.

The V call is TRBV6-5, the J call TRBJ2-1, with 8 bases matching TRBD1. After removal of 10 bases from V and 8 bases from J, the junction contained 10 bases not matched to a gene. Germline assignment: CDR1 MNHEY and CDR2 SVGAGI. The CDR3 extends over 13 amino acids. CDR3 protein: CATQGARSDEQFF. DNA of the CDR3: TGTGCCACCCAGGGGGCCCGAAGCGATGAGCAGTTCTTC.

The gene calls are TRBV20-1 and TRBJ1-1, with TRBD1 matching over 7 bases. The V gene end was trimmed by 3 bases and the J gene end by 8 bases; junction bases not matched to a gene: 9. The CDR3 length is 13 residues. Germline CDR1 and CDR2: DFQATT and SNEGSKA (reference sequence). The CDR3 here is CSASADRALEAFF. Here the CDR3 DNA reads TGCAGTGCTAGTGCCGACAGGGCTCTCGAAGCTTTCTTT.

The V call is TRBV19, the J call TRBJ1-4; 10 bases map to TRBD1. The CDR3 loop spans 15 amino acids. CDR1 is LNHDA and CDR2 is SQIVND in the germline V gene (reference sequence). V was clipped by 2 bases and J by 7 bases; unmatched bases: 4. The CDR3 DNA sequence: TGTGCCAGTAGTATACCGGGACAGGGGCGTGAAAAACTGTTTTTT. Protein: CASSIPGQGREKLFF. The variable domain in full, with the rest retrieved from reference TRBV19 and TRBJ1-4, is DGGITQSPKYLFRKEGQNVTLSCEQNLNHDAMYWYRQDPGQGLRLIYYSQIVNDFQKGDIAEGYSVSREKKESFPLTVTSAQKNPTAFYLCASSIPGQGREKLFFGSGTQLSVL.

V and J are TRBV9 and TRBJ2-1; D might be TRBD2 (7 bases). The CDR3 totals 14 residues. V shed 3 bases and J shed 10 bases, with 17 bases lying between them. Germline values: CDR1 SGDLS, CDR2 YYNGEE. The CDR3 DNA reads TGTGCCAGCAGCGACCCCTCGGGGGGCTTCGAGCAGTTCTTC. It specifies CASSDPSGGFEQFF.

The chain employs TRBV30 and TRBJ1-4; 8 bases agree with TRBD1. V trimming: 2 bases; J trimming: 5 bases; junction bases outside the gene matches: 1. The CDR3 sequence is 13 residues long. Germline V CDR1 and CDR2: GTSNPN, SVGIG (reference sequence). CDR3 sequence: CAWSTGGNEKLFF. CDR3 in DNA: TGTGCCTGGAGTACAGGGGGGAATGAAAAACTGTTTTTT.

J is TRBJ2-7 and V is TRBV6-6; 9 bases match TRBD1. J lost 4 bases, V lost 6 bases, and 1 base had no gene match. This CDR3 region has 12 residues. Germline CDR1 MNHNY, CDR2 SVGAGI (reference sequence). The CDR3, as DNA: TGTGCCAGCAGAGACAGGGGGTACGAGCAGTACTTC. It codes for CASRDRGYEQYF.

The rearrangement joins TRBV5-4 to TRBJ1-3; 8 nucleotides align to TRBD1. CDR1 and CDR2 (germline): SGHNT, YYREEE (reference sequence). The V gene end was trimmed by 4 bases and the J gene end by 3 bases; junction bases not matched to a gene: 6. The CDR3 consists of 15 residues. CDR3 residues: CASSVDRGSGNTIYF. CDR3 DNA: TGTGCCAGCAGCGTAGACAGGGGCAGTGGAAACACCATATATTTT.

V is TRBV5-1 and J is TRBJ1-6; D is perhaps TRBD1 (6 bases). V lost 4 bases and J 9 bases, leaving 11 bases between the germline ends. In germline, CDR1 is SGHRS, CDR2 YFSETQ. The CDR3 sequence is 13 residues long. CDR3 in amino acids: CASSPRGGSPLHF. In DNA form, the CDR3 reads TGCGCCAGCAGCCCTAGGGGGGGTTCACCCCTCCACTTT.

The V gene is TRBV19, the J gene TRBJ2-1, with 10 positions matching TRBD2. The V and J ends lost 0 bases and 14 bases, in that order; junction bases with no gene match: 10. The germline CDR1 and CDR2 sequences are LNHDA and SQIVND (reference sequence). The CDR3 has 15 amino acids. The CDR3 here is CASSIDGSGGSLEFF. CDR3 coding DNA: TGTGCCAGTAGTATAGATGGTAGCGGGGGGTCGTTGGAGTTCTTC.

The chain couples TRBV28 to TRBJ1-4; TRBD1 is a possible D gene (5 bases). Looked up from germline, CDR1 is MDHEN and CDR2 is SYDVKM. This CDR3 spans 14 amino acids. V shed 6 bases and J shed 1 base, with 9 bases lying between them. CDR3 sequence: CASRPGLTNEKLFF. CDR3 nucleotide sequence: TGTGCCAGCAGACCAGGGTTAACTAATGAAAAACTGTTTTTT.